This is a list of T cell receptor beta chains from one sample in a study of blood T cells in healthy people across ages. TCRdb re-derived calls from the 5' RACE reads in MiXCR, one entry per CDR3 protein. The sample yields some 1.4 million distinct CDR3 sequences, roughly 45% seen once. The sample comprised blood. These receptors originate from a woman in her late teens or twenties in good health. CDR3s include the opening cysteine and the closing phenylalanine or tryptophan. The D gene is left open where the match is weak. Only part of the rows carry a size: once, few, many, or a class if the clone is expanded.

J gene	clone size	D gene	V gene	CDR3 protein	CDR3 DNA
TRBJ1-5	NA	NA	TRBV27	CASSPGTFHQPRHF	TGTGCCAGCAGTCCCGGGACTTTTCACCAGCCCCGGCATTTT
TRBJ1-1	once	NA	TRBV10-3	CASGAGFTEAFF	TGTGCCTCCGGGGCAGGTTTCACTGAAGCTTTCTTT
TRBJ1-4	NA	NA	TRBV21-1	CASSKEPLVAGGEKLFF	TGTGCCAGCAGCAAAGAGCCGCTCGTGGCAGGGGGGGAAAAACTGTTTTTT
TRBJ1-6	few	NA	TRBV12-3/TRBV12-4	CASSLSGEAYNSPLHF	TGTGCCAGCAGTTTATCGGGAGAAGCCTATAATTCACCCCTCCACTTT
TRBJ2-7	NA	TRBD1	TRBV12-3/TRBV12-4	CASGRQGRSEQYF	TGTGCCAGTGGCAGACAGGGGAGGAGCGAGCAGTACTTC
TRBJ2-3	NA	TRBD2	TRBV28	CASSFPPRGGHDSTDTQYF	TGTGCCAGCAGTTTCCCCCCCCGCGGGGGGCACGACAGCACAGATACGCAGTATTTT
TRBJ2-5	NA	TRBD2	TRBV10-3	CAISLSGTRVSEQYF	TGTGCCATCAGCCTTTCCGGGACTAGGGTCAGTGAGCAGTACTTC
TRBJ2-7	many	TRBD1	TRBV7-3	CASSFEEWTGYEQYF	TGTGCCAGCAGCTTTGAAGAATGGACAGGGTACGAGCAGTACTTC
TRBJ1-6	few	TRBD1	TRBV29-1	CSVAEFTGDSPLHF	TGCAGCGTTGCAGAGTTCACAGGGGATTCACCCCTCCACTTT
TRBJ1-2	NA	TRBD1	TRBV5-1	CASSLAWTGNYGYTF	TGCGCCAGCAGCTTGGCCTGGACAGGGAACTATGGCTACACCTTC
TRBJ1-1	few	NA	TRBV15	CATNSGIGTEAFF	TGTGCCACCAATTCGGGGATAGGGACTGAAGCTTTCTTT
TRBJ2-1	NA	TRBD2	TRBV5-6	CASSLFLAGVYNEQFF	TGTGCCAGCAGCTTGTTCCTAGCGGGAGTCTACAATGAGCAGTTCTTC
TRBJ1-6	few	TRBD1	TRBV12-3/TRBV12-4	CASARTGGSSPLHF	TGTGCCAGCGCCCGGACAGGGGGCAGTTCACCCCTCCACTTT
TRBJ2-2	NA	NA	TRBV7-2	CASSLGVAVGLFF	TGTGCCAGCAGCTTAGGGGTAGCGGTGGGGCTGTTTTTT
TRBJ2-2	few	NA	TRBV14	CASSPSLGKLFF	TGTGCCAGCAGTCCTTCACTGGGGAAGCTGTTTTTT
TRBJ1-2	NA	TRBD1	TRBV15	CATNAQGALGYTF	TGTGCCACCAACGCACAGGGGGCGCTTGGCTACACCTTC
TRBJ2-7	NA	NA	TRBV5-4	CASSLDVDYEQYF	TGTGCCAGCAGCTTGGACGTTGACTACGAGCAGTACTTC
TRBJ1-2	NA	NA	TRBV7-2	CASSLPPSFNYGYTF	TGTGCCAGCAGCTTACCTCCGAGCTTTAACTATGGCTACACCTTC
TRBJ2-1	few	TRBD2	TRBV11-2	CASSHTSGGVHEQFF	TGTGCCAGCAGCCATACTAGCGGGGGGGTTCATGAGCAGTTCTTC
TRBJ2-1	NA	NA	TRBV5-5	CASSLAQGHNNEQFF	TGTGCCAGCAGCTTGGCACAGGGACACAACAATGAGCAGTTCTTC
TRBJ2-7	few	NA	TRBV15	CATSGRGSIDEQYF	TGTGCCACCAGCGGCAGGGGTTCTATTGACGAGCAGTACTTC
TRBJ2-3	few	NA	TRBV6-5	CASSRGTDGTDTQYF	TGTGCCAGCAGTAGGGGAACAGACGGTACAGATACGCAGTATTTT
TRBJ2-3	few	NA	TRBV7-4	CASSLLAINGDTQYF	TGTGCCAGCAGCCTACTAGCTATCAATGGGGATACGCAGTATTTT
TRBJ2-7	few	NA	TRBV28	CASSPQGMRGVYEQYF	TGTGCCAGCAGTCCCCAGGGAATGCGGGGAGTCTACGAGCAGTACTTC
TRBJ1-5	few	TRBD1	TRBV9	CASSVPGQVIHYYNQPQHF	TGTGCCAGCAGCGTACCGGGACAGGTGATCCATTACTACAATCAGCCCCAGCATTTT
TRBJ2-7	many	NA	TRBV20-1	CSASRGGSLYEQYF	TGCAGTGCTAGTAGAGGAGGATCCCTCTACGAGCAGTACTTC
TRBJ1-5	few	NA	TRBV20-1	CSARAYGGNQPQHF	TGCAGTGCTAGAGCTTACGGGGGGAATCAGCCCCAGCATTTT
TRBJ2-1	NA	TRBD2	TRBV18	CASSQGLADNEQFF	TGTGCCAGCTCACAGGGACTAGCGGACAATGAGCAGTTCTTC
TRBJ2-3	NA	TRBD1	TRBV28	CASRRTGAVTDTQYF	TGTGCCAGCAGGCGGACAGGGGCCGTCACAGATACGCAGTATTTT
TRBJ2-1	NA	NA	TRBV20-1	CSANQPAGLNEQFF	TGCAGTGCGAACCAGCCGGCAGGGCTCAATGAGCAGTTCTTC
TRBJ2-5	NA	TRBD1	TRBV6-1	CASSGTGDGIRQETQYF	TGTGCCAGCAGCGGGACAGGGGATGGGATTCGCCAAGAGACCCAGTACTTC
TRBJ1-2	many	TRBD1	TRBV29-1	CSAETGANYGYTF	TGCAGCGCCGAGACAGGGGCTAACTATGGCTACACCTTC
TRBJ2-3	few	TRBD2	TRBV7-2	CASSLGGGLAATQYF	TGTGCCAGCAGCTTAGGGGGTGGACTAGCAGCTACGCAGTATTTT
TRBJ2-5	NA	TRBD2	TRBV12-5	CASGLAIAGEANEQYF	TGCGCTAGTGGTTTGGCTATAGCGGGAGAGGCTAATGAGCAGTACTTC